This T cell receptor beta chain is from a study of breast tumors, draining lymph nodes, adjacent tissues. Findings of the study overall: Tumor repertoires ranked between lymph nodes and nontumor tissue in diversity, with V and J gene preferences.

This clonotype occurred many times. Antigen specificity is unknown. TCRdb re-analysed the multiplex PCR reads in MiXCR, keeping a single row per CDR3 protein. The data contain about 130,000 distinct CDR3 sequences, about 20% of them singletons. Axillary draining lymph nodes of breast cancer patients supplied the node samples. CDR1 SGHRS and CDR2 YFSETQ come from the germline V gene. This CDR3 is 14 amino acids long. V lost 1 base to trimming and J lost 4 bases, with 9 bases between them. This receptor was obtained from a female donor with breast cancer. Some clones in this sample may be carry-over from other donors' samples. The material sequenced was axillary lymph node tissue. The chain combines TRBV5-1 with TRBJ1-3; D not certain. This CDR3 reads CASSLTTGGNTIYF. The CDR3 coding sequence is TGCGCCAGCAGCTTGACAACTGGGGGAAACACCATATATTTT.